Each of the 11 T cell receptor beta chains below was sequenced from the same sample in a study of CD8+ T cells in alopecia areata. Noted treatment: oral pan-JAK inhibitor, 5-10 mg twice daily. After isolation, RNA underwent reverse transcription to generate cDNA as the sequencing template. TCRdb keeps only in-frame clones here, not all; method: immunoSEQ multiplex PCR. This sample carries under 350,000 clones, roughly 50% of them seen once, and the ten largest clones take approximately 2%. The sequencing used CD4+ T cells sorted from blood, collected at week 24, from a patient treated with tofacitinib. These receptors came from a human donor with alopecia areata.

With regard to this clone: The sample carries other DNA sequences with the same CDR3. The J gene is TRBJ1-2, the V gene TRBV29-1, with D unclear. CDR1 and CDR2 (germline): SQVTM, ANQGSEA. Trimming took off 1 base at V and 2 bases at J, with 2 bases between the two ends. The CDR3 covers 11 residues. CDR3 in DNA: TGCAGCGTTGAAGGAAACTATGGCTACACCTTC. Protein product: CSVEGNYGYTF.

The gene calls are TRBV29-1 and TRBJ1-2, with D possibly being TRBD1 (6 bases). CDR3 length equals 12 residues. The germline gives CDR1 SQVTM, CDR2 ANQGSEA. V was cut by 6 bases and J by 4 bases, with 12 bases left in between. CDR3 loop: CSVDRQVYGYTF. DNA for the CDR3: TGCAGCGTAGACCGACAGGTCTATGGCTACACCTTC.

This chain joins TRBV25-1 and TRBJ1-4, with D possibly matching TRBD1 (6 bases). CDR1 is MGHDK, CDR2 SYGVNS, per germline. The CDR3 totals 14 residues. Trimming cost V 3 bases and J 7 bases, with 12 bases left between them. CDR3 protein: CASSDPTGTEKLFF. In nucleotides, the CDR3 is TGTGCCAGCAGTGACCCCACAGGGACTGAAAAACTGTTTTTT.

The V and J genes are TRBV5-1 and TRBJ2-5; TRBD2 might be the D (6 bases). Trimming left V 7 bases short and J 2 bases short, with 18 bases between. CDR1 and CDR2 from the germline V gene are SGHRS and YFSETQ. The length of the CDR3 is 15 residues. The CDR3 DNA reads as TGCGCCAGCGCCCCCGGGACTTTCGAGCAAGAGACCCAGTACTTC. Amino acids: CASAPGTFEQETQYF.

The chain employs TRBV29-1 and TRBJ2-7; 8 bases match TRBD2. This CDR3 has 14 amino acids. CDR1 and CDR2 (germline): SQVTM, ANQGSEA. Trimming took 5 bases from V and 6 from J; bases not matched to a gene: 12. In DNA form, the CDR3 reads TGCAGCGTTCACACCTTATCCGGGGGGGTCGAGCAGTACTTC. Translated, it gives CSVHTLSGGVEQYF.

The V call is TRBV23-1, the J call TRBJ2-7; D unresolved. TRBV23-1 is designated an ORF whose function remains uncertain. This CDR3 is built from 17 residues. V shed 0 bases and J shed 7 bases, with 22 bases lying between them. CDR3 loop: CASSQSRAQDSPREQYF. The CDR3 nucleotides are TGCGCCAGCAGTCAATCACGGGCCCAGGATAGCCCTCGGGAGCAGTACTTC.

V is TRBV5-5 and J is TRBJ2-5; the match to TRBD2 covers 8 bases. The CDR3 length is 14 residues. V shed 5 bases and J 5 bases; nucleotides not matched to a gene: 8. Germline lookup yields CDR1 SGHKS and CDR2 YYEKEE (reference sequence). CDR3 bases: TGTGCCAGCAGTACCCCCGGGGGGGCCGAGACCCAGTACTTC. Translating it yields CASSTPGGAETQYF.

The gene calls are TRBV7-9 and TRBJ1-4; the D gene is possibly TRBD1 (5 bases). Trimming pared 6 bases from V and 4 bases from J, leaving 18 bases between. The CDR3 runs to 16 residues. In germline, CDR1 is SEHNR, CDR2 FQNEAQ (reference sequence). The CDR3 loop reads CASRAAAGRNNEKLFF. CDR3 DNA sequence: TGTGCCAGCAGGGCGGCCGCGGGACGCAATAATGAAAAACTGTTTTTT.

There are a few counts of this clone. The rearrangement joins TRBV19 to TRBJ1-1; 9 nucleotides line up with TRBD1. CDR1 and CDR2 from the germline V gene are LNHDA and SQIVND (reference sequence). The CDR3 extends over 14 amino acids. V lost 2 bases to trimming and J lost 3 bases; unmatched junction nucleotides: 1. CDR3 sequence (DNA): TGTGCCAGTAGTATAAGGGACAGGGACACTGAAGCTTTCTTT. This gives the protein CASSIRDRDTEAFF.

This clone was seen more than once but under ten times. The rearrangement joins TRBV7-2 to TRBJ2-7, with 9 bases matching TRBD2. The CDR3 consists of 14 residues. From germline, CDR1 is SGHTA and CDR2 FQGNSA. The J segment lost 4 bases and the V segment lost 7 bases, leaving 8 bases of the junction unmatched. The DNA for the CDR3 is TGTGCCAGCACAAGGCTAGCGGGGTTATACGAGCAGTACTTC. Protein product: CASTRLAGLYEQYF.

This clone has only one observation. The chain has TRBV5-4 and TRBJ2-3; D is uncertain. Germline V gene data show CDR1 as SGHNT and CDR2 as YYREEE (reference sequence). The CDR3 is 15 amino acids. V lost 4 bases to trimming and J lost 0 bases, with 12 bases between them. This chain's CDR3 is CASSRSSSSTDTQYF. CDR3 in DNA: TGTGCCAGCAGCCGCAGCTCCTCTAGCACAGATACGCAGTATTTT.